The clone carrying this T cell receptor (beta chain) was found a few times. Antigen specificity is unknown. These data are taken from a study of T cell repertoires in cytomegalovirus infection. Whole-study context: Based on public TCR beta signatures, there were indications of CMV infection and of a matching HLA type.

Using its own MiXCR run on the reads, TCRdb lists one record per CDR3 protein. There are some 180,000 distinct CDR3 sequences in the sample; approximately 18% occur only once, and under 30% lies in the top ten. The V gene lost 5 bases and the J gene lost 2 bases, with 13 bases spanning the gap. Germline CDR1 is SEHNR and CDR2 is FQNEAQ (reference sequence). There are 15 residues in the CDR3. Notes on the study in general: It was HLA-C-restricted CMV-specific TCR beta clonotypes that dominated the response ex vivo. Cumulative public TCR beta family frequency identified carriers of CMV plus the relevant HLA.

The chain employs TRBV7-9 and TRBJ1-3, with D maybe TRBD1 (5 bases). This TCR came from a human donor in good health (CMV status not recorded). Some clones in this sample may be carry-over from other donors' samples. The sequencing input was CD8+ T cells from PBMCs. The CDR3 DNA reads TGTGCCAGCAGCGCCGGGGCAGTTACTGGAAACACCATATATTTT. Protein sequence: CASSAGAVTGNTIYF.